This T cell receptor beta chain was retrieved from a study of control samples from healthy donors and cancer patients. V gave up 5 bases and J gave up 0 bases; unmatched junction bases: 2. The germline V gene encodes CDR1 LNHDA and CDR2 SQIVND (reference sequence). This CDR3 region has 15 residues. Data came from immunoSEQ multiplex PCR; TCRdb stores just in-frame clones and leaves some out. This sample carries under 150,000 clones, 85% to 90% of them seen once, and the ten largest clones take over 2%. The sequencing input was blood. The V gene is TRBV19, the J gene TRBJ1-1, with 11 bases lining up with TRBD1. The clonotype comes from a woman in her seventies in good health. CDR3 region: CASSSGQGVNTEAFF. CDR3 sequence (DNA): TGTGCCAGTAGTTCGGGACAGGGGGTGAACACTGAAGCTTTCTTT. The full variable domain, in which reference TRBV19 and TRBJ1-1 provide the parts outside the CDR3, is DGGITQSPKYLFRKEGQNVTLSCEQNLNHDAMYWYRQDPGQGLRLIYYSQIVNDFQKGDIAEGYSVSREKKESFPLTVTSAQKNPTAFYLCASSSGQGVNTEAFFGQGTRLTVV.